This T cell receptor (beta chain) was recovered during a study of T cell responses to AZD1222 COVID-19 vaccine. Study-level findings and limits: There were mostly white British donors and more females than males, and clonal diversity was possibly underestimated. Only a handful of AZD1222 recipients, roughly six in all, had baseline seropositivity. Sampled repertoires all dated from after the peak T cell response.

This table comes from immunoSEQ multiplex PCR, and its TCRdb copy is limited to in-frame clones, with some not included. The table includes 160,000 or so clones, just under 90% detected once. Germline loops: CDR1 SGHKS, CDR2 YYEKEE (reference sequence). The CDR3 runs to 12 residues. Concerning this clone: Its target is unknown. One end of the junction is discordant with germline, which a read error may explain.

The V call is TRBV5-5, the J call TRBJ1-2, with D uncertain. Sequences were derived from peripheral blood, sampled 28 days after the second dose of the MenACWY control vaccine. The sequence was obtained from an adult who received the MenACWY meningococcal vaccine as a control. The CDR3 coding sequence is TGTGCCAGCAGCCAACCTAACTATGGCTACACCTTT. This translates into CASSQPNYGYTF.